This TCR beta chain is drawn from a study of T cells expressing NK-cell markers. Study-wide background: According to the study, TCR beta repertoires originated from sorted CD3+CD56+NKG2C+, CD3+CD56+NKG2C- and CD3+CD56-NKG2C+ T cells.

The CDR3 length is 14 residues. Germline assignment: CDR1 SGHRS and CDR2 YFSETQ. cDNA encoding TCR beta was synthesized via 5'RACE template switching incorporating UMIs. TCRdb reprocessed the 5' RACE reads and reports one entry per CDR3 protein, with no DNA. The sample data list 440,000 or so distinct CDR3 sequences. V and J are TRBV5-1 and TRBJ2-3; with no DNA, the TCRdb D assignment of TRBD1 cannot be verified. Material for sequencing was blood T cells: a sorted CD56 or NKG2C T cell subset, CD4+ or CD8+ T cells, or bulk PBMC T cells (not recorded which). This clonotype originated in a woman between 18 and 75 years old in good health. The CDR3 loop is CASSVGQGADTQYF.